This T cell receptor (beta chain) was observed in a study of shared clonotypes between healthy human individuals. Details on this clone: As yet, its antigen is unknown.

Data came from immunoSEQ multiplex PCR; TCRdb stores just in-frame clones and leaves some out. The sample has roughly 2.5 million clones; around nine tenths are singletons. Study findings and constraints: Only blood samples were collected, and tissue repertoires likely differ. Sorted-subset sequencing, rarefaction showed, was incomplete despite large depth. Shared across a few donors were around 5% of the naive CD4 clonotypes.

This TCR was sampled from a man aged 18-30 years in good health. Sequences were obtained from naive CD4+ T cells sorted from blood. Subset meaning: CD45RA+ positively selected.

This CDR3 reads CSVRIDRFSSYEQYF. CDR3 DNA: TGCAGCGTTAGAATTGACAGGTTCAGCTCCTACGAGCAGTACTTC. The rearrangement joins TRBV29-1 to TRBJ2-7, with TRBD1 as a possible D gene (6 bases). Trimming took 5 bases from V and 0 from J, leaving 17 bases between them. CDR1 and CDR2 from the germline V gene are SQVTM and ANQGSEA. The CDR3 contains 15 residues.